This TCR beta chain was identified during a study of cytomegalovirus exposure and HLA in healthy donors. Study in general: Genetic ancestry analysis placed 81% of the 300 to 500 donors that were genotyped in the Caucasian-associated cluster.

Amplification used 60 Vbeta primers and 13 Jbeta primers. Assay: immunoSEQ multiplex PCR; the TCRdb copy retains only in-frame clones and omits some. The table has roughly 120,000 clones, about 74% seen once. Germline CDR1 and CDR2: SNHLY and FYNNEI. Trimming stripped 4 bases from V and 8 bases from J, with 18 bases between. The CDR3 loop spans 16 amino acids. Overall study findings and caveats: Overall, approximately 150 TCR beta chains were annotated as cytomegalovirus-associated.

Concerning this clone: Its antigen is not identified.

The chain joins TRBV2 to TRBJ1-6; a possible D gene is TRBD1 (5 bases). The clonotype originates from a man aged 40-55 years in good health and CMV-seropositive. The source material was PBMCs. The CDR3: CASSGFVAREDSPLHF. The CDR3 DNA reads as TGTGCCAGCAGTGGATTTGTGGCCAGGGAGGATTCACCCCTCCACTTT.